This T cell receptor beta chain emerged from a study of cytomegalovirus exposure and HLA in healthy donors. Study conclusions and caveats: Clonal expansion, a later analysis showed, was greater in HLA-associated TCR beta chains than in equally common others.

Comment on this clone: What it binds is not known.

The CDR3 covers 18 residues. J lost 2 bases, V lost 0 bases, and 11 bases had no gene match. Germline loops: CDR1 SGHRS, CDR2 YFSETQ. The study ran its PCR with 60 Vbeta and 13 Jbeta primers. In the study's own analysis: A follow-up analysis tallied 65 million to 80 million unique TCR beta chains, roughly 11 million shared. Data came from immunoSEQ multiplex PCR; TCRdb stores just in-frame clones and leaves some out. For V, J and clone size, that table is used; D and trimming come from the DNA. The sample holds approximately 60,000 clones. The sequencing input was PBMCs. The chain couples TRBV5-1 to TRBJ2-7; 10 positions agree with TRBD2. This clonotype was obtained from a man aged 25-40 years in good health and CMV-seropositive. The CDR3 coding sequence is TGCGCCAGCAGCTTGGTTGGGACTAGCGTGCCAGTGGCCTACGAGCAGTACTTC. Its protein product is CASSLVGTSVPVAYEQYF.